This T cell receptor beta chain comes out of a study of shared clonotypes between healthy human individuals. Remarks on this clone: This specimen includes other DNA sequences encoding the same CDR3.

Data came from immunoSEQ multiplex PCR; TCRdb stores just in-frame clones and leaves some out. The profile shows 2.3 million or so clones, about 92% of them singletons. This TCR derives from a man aged 18-30 years in good health. Some clones in this sample may be carry-over from other donors' samples. Sequencing was done on a sample of naive CD4+ T cells from PBMCs. Subset here: CD45RA+ positively selected.

This CDR3 is CASSLAGQPQHF. CDR3 DNA: TGTGCCAGCAGTTTGGCGGGGCAGCCCCAGCATTTT. The chain has TRBV28 and TRBJ1-5; D remains ambiguous. Trimming shortened V by 3 bases and J by 7 bases, and 7 bases separated the two germline ends. Germline CDR1 is MDHEN and CDR2 is SYDVKM. This CDR3 has 12 residues.